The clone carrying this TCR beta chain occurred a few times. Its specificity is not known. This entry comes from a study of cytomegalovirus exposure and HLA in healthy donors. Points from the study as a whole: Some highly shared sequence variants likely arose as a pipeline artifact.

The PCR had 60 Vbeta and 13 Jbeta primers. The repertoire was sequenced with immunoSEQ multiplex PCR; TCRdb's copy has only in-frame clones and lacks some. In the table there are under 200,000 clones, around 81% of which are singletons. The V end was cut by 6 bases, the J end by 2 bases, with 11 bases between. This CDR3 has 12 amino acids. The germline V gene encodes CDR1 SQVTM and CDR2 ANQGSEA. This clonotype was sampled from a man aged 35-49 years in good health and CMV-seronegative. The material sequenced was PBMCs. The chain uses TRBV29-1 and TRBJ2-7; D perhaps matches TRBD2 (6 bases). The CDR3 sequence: CSVVRGTYEQYF. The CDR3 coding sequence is TGCAGCGTGGTTCGGGGGACCTACGAGCAGTACTTC.